One sample yielded the 28 T cell receptor beta chains listed below, sequenced in a study of blood T cell repertoires in COVID-19. Using immunoSEQ multiplex PCR, the repertoire was profiled, and TCRdb retains in-frame clones only, with some absent. The table includes about 210,000 clones, approximately 88% detected once. The sequenced material came from PBMCs or T cells enriched from blood (not recorded which). The receptor source for this set is a woman aged 18-29 years who had recovered from COVID-19.

The gene calls are TRBV29-1 and TRBJ1-1; unclear D gene. The CDR3 runs 13 residues. Per germline, CDR1 SQVTM and CDR2 ANQGSEA. The V gene lost 0 bases and the J gene lost 11 bases, with 16 bases spanning the gap. Here the CDR3 DNA reads TGCAGCGTTGAAGATCGAGACACCCCTGGGGCTTTCTTT. Translating it yields CSVEDRDTPGAFF.

The chain joins TRBV27 to TRBJ2-3; possibly TRBD1 for D (6 bases). V lost 5 bases, J lost 2 bases, and 17 bases lay in between. The CDR3 contains 16 residues. The V gene's germline CDR1 is MNHEY and CDR2 SMNVEV (reference sequence). CDR3 sequence reads: CASSRRTGQSTDTQYF. CDR3 nucleotides: TGTGCCAGCAGTAGAAGAACGGGACAATCCACAGATACGCAGTATTTT.

This clone was found once. V gene TRBV4-1 combines with J gene TRBJ1-1; tentative D call: TRBD1 (5 bases). There are 17 residues in the CDR3. The germline V gene encodes CDR1 MGHRA and CDR2 YSYEKL. V was pared by 3 bases and J by 1 base, with 18 bases between. CDR3 sequence (DNA): TGCGCCAGCAGCCAGCTCATCGGGGGGGTGAAGAACACTGAAGCTTTCTTT. This encodes CASSQLIGGVKNTEAFF.

The V and J genes are TRBV9 and TRBJ1-2; the D gene is possibly TRBD1 (5 bases). CDR1 is SGDLS and CDR2 is YYNGEE in the germline V gene. Trimming pared 0 bases from V and 7 bases from J, leaving 16 bases between. CDR3 size: 15 residues. CDR3 DNA sequence: TGTGCCAGCAGCGTAGGAGTGTTGGGGGGTACTGGCTACACCTTC. It specifies CASSVGVLGGTGYTF. Variable domain in full (rest from reference TRBV9 and TRBJ1-2): DSGVTQTPKHLITATGQRVTLRCSPRSGDLSVYWYQQSLDQGLQFLIQYYNGEERAKGNILERFSAQQFPDLHSELNLSSLELGDSALYFCASSVGVLGGTGYTFGSGTRLTVV.

On this clone itself: Within the sample, other DNA sequences also encode this same CDR3. This chain uses TRBV4-1 with TRBJ1-2, with TRBD1 identical over 8 bases. V shed 1 base and J 4 bases; nucleotides not matched to a gene: 2. The CDR3 sequence is 14 residues long. Germline-derived CDR1 and CDR2 are MGHRA and YSYEKL. The CDR3 sequence is CASSQGRGPYGYTF. The CDR3, as DNA: TGCGCCAGCAGCCAAGGCAGGGGGCCCTATGGCTACACCTTC.

The chain links TRBV7-9 to TRBJ1-4; D remains ambiguous. Germline V CDR1 and CDR2: SEHNR, FQNEAQ (reference sequence). The V end lost 1 base, the J end lost 0 bases, and 9 bases lay between the germline ends. The CDR3 spans 16 residues. The CDR3 region has the DNA TGTGCCAGCAGCTTAGGAGGTTTTGCAACTAATGAAAAACTGTTTTTT. It yields the protein CASSLGGFATNEKLFF. The full variable domain, with the rest looked up from reference TRBV7-9 and TRBJ1-4, is DTGVSQNPRHKITKRGQNVTFRCDPISEHNRLYWYRQTLGQGPEFLTYFQNEAQLEKSRLLSDRFSAERPKGSFSTLEIQRTEQGDSAMYLCASSLGGFATNEKLFFGSGTQLSVL.

The genes are TRBV14 and TRBJ2-2; 7 bases are shared with TRBD2. Germline loops: CDR1 SGHDN, CDR2 FVKESK. Trimming at V came to 4 bases and at J to 1 base, leaving 15 bases not matched to a gene. This CDR3 contains 19 residues. This CDR3 reads CASSPQNPWGEGNTGELFF. The CDR3 DNA follows: TGTGCCAGCAGCCCCCAAAATCCCTGGGGGGAGGGGAACACCGGGGAGCTGTTTTTT. Using reference TRBV14 and TRBJ2-2 for the parts outside the CDR3, the full variable domain is EAGVTQFPSHSVIEKGQTVTLRCDPISGHDNLYWYRRVMGKEIKFLLHFVKESKQDESGMPNNRFLAERTGGTYSTLKVQPAELEDSGVYFCASSPQNPWGEGNTGELFFGEGSRLTVL.

This chain uses TRBV7-9 with TRBJ2-3; 11 nucleotides align to TRBD2. Germline loops: CDR1 SEHNR, CDR2 FQNEAQ (reference sequence). This CDR3 is 18 amino acids long. After removal of 5 bases from V and 2 bases from J, the junction contained 12 bases not matched to a gene. The CDR3 DNA is TGTGCCAGCAGCCTTGCTAGCGGGGGGACCCTTAACACAGATACGCAGTATTTT. Protein product: CASSLASGGTLNTDTQYF.

The rearrangement links TRBV7-2 to TRBJ2-5; D gene uncertain. The V and J ends lost 5 bases and 5 bases respectively, with 21 bases between them. Germline V gene lookup returns CDR1 SGHTA and CDR2 FQGNSA. The CDR3 extends over 16 amino acids. CDR3 in amino acids: CASSPRVVSSWETQYF. The DNA of the CDR3 is TGTGCCAGCAGCCCCCGAGTAGTTTCGAGTTGGGAGACCCAGTACTTC.

V usage is TRBV12-5 and J usage is TRBJ1-6, with TRBD1 matching 7 bases. Losses at the gene ends were 3 bases for V and 0 bases for J; bases not matched to a gene: 5. The CDR3 loop spans 17 amino acids. Per germline, CDR1 LGHNT and CDR2 FRNRAP. The CDR3 loop is CASGFTGESSYNSPLHF. CDR3 DNA: TGTGCTAGTGGTTTTACAGGGGAGAGCTCCTATAATTCACCCCTCCACTTT.

CDR3 DNA: TGCGCCAGCAGCTTACTACATATGAACACTGAAGCTTTCTTT. Translation gives CASSLLHMNTEAFF. V usage is TRBV5-1 and J usage is TRBJ1-1; D unresolved. This CDR3 comprises 14 residues. From germline, CDR1 is SGHRS and CDR2 YFSETQ. V gave up 2 bases and J gave up 0 bases, with 8 bases separating them.

The DNA for the CDR3 is TGTGCCAGCAGGCAGGGACAGGGTCGCACTGAAGCTTTCTTT. Its protein is CASRQGQGRTEAFF. The chain links TRBV11-2 to TRBJ1-1; 9 bases align to TRBD1. This CDR3 has 14 residues. Germline lookup yields CDR1 SGHAT and CDR2 FQNNGV. V trimming: 6 bases; J trimming: 4 bases; junction bases outside the gene matches: 6. Full variable domain (remainder filled in from reference TRBV11-2 and TRBJ1-1): EAGVAQSPRYKIIEKRQSVAFWCNPISGHATLYWYQQILGQGPKLLIQFQNNGVVDDSQLPKDRFSAERLKGVDSTLKIQPAKLEDSAVYLCASRQGQGRTEAFFGQGTRLTVV.

The chain employs TRBV30 and TRBJ2-4; the D is unclear. V lost 2 bases and J 3 bases, leaving 11 bases between the germline ends. This CDR3 comprises 14 residues. The germline V gene encodes CDR1 GTSNPN and CDR2 SVGIG (reference sequence). CDR3 in DNA: TGTGCCTGGAGTCGACAAGCACTCAAAAACATTCAGTACTTC. It translates to CAWSRQALKNIQYF. Full variable domain (rest looked up from reference TRBV30 and TRBJ2-4): SQTIHQWPATLVQPVGSPLSLECTVEGTSNPNLYWYRQAAGRGLQLLFYSVGIGQISSEVPQNLSASRPQDRQFILSSKKLLLSDSGFYLCAWSRQALKNIQYFGAGTRLSVL.

The chain has TRBV6-1 and TRBJ1-1; D unresolved. The ends were cut back, 2 bases at V and 12 bases at J, with 16 bases in the middle. The V gene's germline CDR1 is MNHNS and CDR2 SASEGT. This CDR3 spans 13 amino acids. Here the CDR3 reads CASSESPSKSSFF. The CDR3 DNA sequence: TGTGCCAGCAGTGAATCTCCCTCAAAGAGCTCTTTCTTT.

This clone occurred a few times. V is TRBV6-6 and J is TRBJ1-6; TRBD1 matches 7 bases. The ends lost 4 bases at V and 8 bases at J; junction bases unmatched: 8. This CDR3 comprises 15 residues. The germline gives CDR1 MNHNY, CDR2 SVGAGI (reference sequence). CDR3 sequence: CASSSNGGGDSPLHF. The CDR3 nucleotides read TGTGCCAGCAGTTCCAATGGAGGGGGCGATTCACCCCTCCACTTT.

The gene calls are TRBV7-9 and TRBJ2-2; 7 bases agree with TRBD2. With V trimmed by 4 bases and J by 2 bases, 10 bases remained unmatched. CDR1 and CDR2 (germline): SEHNR, FQNEAQ (reference sequence). The CDR3 runs 17 residues. In DNA form, the CDR3 reads TGTGCCAGCAGCTCCACCAGCGGGATTCTCAACACCGGGGAGCTGTTTTTT. It codes for CASSSTSGILNTGELFF.

Comment on this clone: One junction end disagrees with the germline gene, perhaps due to a read error. The chain carries TRBV19 and TRBJ2-2, with TRBD1 identical over 7 bases. CDR3 size: 15 residues. Germline V gene sequence: CDR1 LNHDA, CDR2 SQIVND (reference sequence). The CDR3 here is CASSPQGQNAGELFF. In DNA, the CDR3 is TGTGCCAGTAGTCCTCAGGGACAGAACGCCGGGGAGCTGTTTTTT.

This clone was seen a few times. The chain combines TRBV7-9 with TRBJ2-1; TRBD2 agrees at 10 bases. There are 16 residues in the CDR3. Per the germline V gene, CDR1 is SEHNR and CDR2 is FQNEAQ (reference sequence). The V gene end was trimmed by 0 bases and the J gene end by 4 bases; junction bases not matched to a gene: 3. CDR3 loop: CASSLARSGGYNEQFF. CDR3 in DNA: TGTGCCAGCAGCTTAGCACGTAGCGGGGGGTACAATGAGCAGTTCTTC.

The V call is TRBV27, the J call TRBJ1-1; weak D call: TRBD1 (5 bases). CDR1 and CDR2 (germline): MNHEY, SMNVEV (reference sequence). Trimming took 8 bases from V and 4 from J, leaving 20 bases between them. CDR3 length: 15 residues. CDR3 bases: TGTGCCAGCCAGCTCTTTTGGGGGGGGACCACTGAAGCTTTCTTT. As protein: CASQLFWGGTTEAFF.

The chain couples TRBV18 to TRBJ1-5; possibly TRBD1 for D (6 bases). This CDR3 comprises 15 residues. CDR1 KGHSH and CDR2 LQKENI come from the germline V gene. Deletions cut 4 bases from V and 3 bases from J, with 13 bases between. The CDR3 reads CASSQNRAPNQPQHF. CDR3 DNA sequence: TGTGCCAGCTCACAAAACAGGGCCCCCAATCAGCCCCAGCATTTT.

The chain is built from TRBV29-1 and TRBJ1-4; no clear D. The germline V gene has CDR1 SQVTM and CDR2 ANQGSEA. V dropped 4 bases and J dropped 5 bases, with 5 bases sitting between them. The CDR3 spans 11 residues. The CDR3 coding sequence is TGCAGCGTTGGCACAAATGAAAAACTGTTTTTT. Its protein is CSVGTNEKLFF.

The chain uses TRBV7-3 and TRBJ2-5; 7 bases map to TRBD1. The length of the CDR3 is 16 residues. CDR1 SGHTA and CDR2 FQGTGA come from the germline V gene. V dropped 5 bases and J dropped 2; count of bases not matched to a gene: 11. CDR3 DNA: TGTGCCAGCAGCCTTGCGGCTGACAGGGTTCAAGAGACCCAGTACTTC. Translating it yields CASSLAADRVQETQYF.

This chain joins TRBV29-1 and TRBJ2-1, with TRBD2 matching over 10 bases. CDR1 SQVTM and CDR2 ANQGSEA come from the germline V gene. With V trimmed by 7 bases and J by 3 bases, 6 bases remained unmatched. The CDR3 is 14 amino acids. CDR3 bases: TGCAGCGGAATTAGCGGGGGGTTCTACAATGAGCAGTTCTTC. Translated, it gives CSGISGGFYNEQFF.

This clone has just one count. DNA for the CDR3: TGCGCCAGCAGCCGAGGGACAGGGCTTAGAGGTTTTTACTGGAATGAGCAGTTCTTC. Its translation: CASSRGTGLRGFYWNEQFF. The rearrangement links TRBV5-1 to TRBJ2-1, with 9 nucleotides matching TRBD1. CDR1 and CDR2 from the germline V gene are SGHRS and YFSETQ. This CDR3 is 19 amino acids long. V lost 4 bases, J lost 7 bases, and 21 bases stayed unmatched.

This clone was detected once. J is TRBJ1-5 and V is TRBV6-5, with D unclear. The CDR3 is 13 residues long. CDR1 is MNHEY, CDR2 SVGAGI, per germline. V lost 5 bases, J lost 4 bases, and 9 bases lay in between. The CDR3 DNA is TGTGCCAGCAGTAACTTCAGGAATCAGCCCCAGCATTTT. As protein: CASSNFRNQPQHF.

The gene calls are TRBV7-6 and TRBJ2-5; the match to TRBD2 covers 11 bases. J lost 2 bases, V lost 1 base, and 3 bases had no gene match. Germline V gene data show CDR1 as SGHVS and CDR2 as FNYEAQ. CDR3 length: 16 residues. Here the CDR3 reads CASSLGLAGGQETQYF. CDR3 DNA: TGTGCCAGCAGCTTAGGGTTAGCGGGGGGGCAAGAGACCCAGTACTTC.

The chain links TRBV28 to TRBJ1-3, with a tentative D call TRBD1 (5 bases). V lost 4 bases and J lost 4, with 17 bases in between. CDR1 is MDHEN and CDR2 is SYDVKM in the germline V gene. The CDR3 covers 16 residues. This CDR3 is CASSSRYGGSGNTIYF. The DNA for the CDR3 is TGTGCCAGCAGTTCTCGCTATGGGGGGTCAGGAAACACCATATATTTT. The whole variable domain, remainder taken from reference TRBV28 and TRBJ1-3, is DVKVTQSSRYLVKRTGEKVFLECVQDMDHENMFWYRQDPGLGLRLIYFSYDVKMKEKGDIPEGYSVSREKKERFSLILESASTNQTSMYLCASSSRYGGSGNTIYFGEGSWLTVV.

J is TRBJ2-1 and V is TRBV4-2, with 7 bases fitting TRBD1. The CDR3 spans 20 residues. CDR1 is LGHNA, CDR2 YNFKEQ, per germline. The V segment lost 0 bases and the J segment 0 bases; nucleotides outside the gene matches: 14. As DNA, the CDR3 is TGTGCCAGCAGCCAAGACCCCGGGACAGCTCTTTCCCACTCCTACAATGAGCAGTTCTTC. Amino acid sequence: CASSQDPGTALSHSYNEQFF.